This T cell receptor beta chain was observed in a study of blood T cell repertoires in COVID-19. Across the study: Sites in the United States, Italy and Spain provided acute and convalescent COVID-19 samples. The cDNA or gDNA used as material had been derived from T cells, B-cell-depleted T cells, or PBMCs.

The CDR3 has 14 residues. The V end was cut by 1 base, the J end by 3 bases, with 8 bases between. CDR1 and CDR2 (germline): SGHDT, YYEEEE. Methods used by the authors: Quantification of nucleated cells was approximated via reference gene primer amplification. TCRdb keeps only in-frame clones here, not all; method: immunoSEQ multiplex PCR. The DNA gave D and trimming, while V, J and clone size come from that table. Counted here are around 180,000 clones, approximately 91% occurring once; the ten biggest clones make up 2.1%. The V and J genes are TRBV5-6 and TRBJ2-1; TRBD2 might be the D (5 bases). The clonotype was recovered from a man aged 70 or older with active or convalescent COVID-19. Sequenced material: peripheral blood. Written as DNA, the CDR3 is TGTGCCAGCAGCTTGACGGACTTCTACAATGAGCAGTTCTTC. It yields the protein CASSLTDFYNEQFF.